This T cell receptor (beta chain) appears in the sequencing data of a study of blood T cell repertoires in COVID-19. Using immunoSEQ multiplex PCR, the repertoire was profiled, and TCRdb retains in-frame clones only, with some absent. Among fewer than 85,000 clones listed, approximately 88% were seen once. A few counts support this clone. Other DNA sequences in this specimen translate into the identical CDR3. This TCR was sampled from a man aged 55 to 70 with acute or convalescent COVID-19. The sample taken for sequencing was peripheral blood.

The chain's CDR3 is CASSPGGPNEKLFF. CDR3 nucleotides: TGTGCCAGCAGCCCAGGGGGGCCTAATGAAAAACTGTTTTTT. This rearrangement joins TRBV9 to TRBJ1-4; 7 bases line up with TRBD1. CDR1 and CDR2 (germline): SGDLS, YYNGEE. Losses at the gene ends were 4 bases for V and 3 bases for J; bases not matched to a gene: 3. The CDR3 sequence is 14 residues long.